This T cell receptor (beta chain) was obtained from a study of CD8 T cells in ankylosing spondylitis (dated by TCRdb to 2016 to 2017). Context from the whole study: To find TCR variants linked to disease, the study profiled T cell receptor beta repertoires in ankylosing spondylitis patients and healthy donors. Peripheral blood samples were taken, and synovial fluid was additionally collected from ankylosing spondylitis patients. The full study cohort comprised around 25 ankylosing spondylitis patients and around 100 healthy donors.

Notes on this clonotype: The target of this receptor is not known. Base qualities are not provided; no much larger clone lies one nucleotide away.

Overall results and qualifications from the work: The disease-linked clones were reported to be significantly enriched in matched synovial fluid samples from ankylosing spondylitis patients. Some TCR beta motif variants had previously been reported in synovial fluid and blood of reactive arthritis patients, which suggested common disease-initiation mechanisms. A TCR beta motif made up of several highly homologous amino acid variants appeared to be characteristic of blood from ankylosing spondylitis patients. The disease-linked clones showed a CD8+ phenotype and occurred at relatively low frequencies in peripheral blood.

V lost 7 bases and J lost 8 bases; the stretch between them is 13 bases long. CDR1 is given as SGHRS and CDR2 as YFSETQ, both from the germline V gene. The CDR3 goes from the cysteine to the phenylalanine over 12 residues. CDR3 DNA only is kept here, 36 bases in frame from base 1. TCRdb lists the instrument as Illumina HiSeq 2500. Quantitative 5'-RACE with molecular barcodes was used to prepare TCR beta libraries. The original pipeline was this. Disease-linked TCR variants were identified with a new computational method built on a probabilistic model of VDJ rearrangement. TCRdb redid the processing of the public reads, applying fastp at Q25 and MiXCR, and retained in-frame beta chains. Duplicate CDR3 protein sequences are folded into a single record with the most common DNA and genes. None of the V and J calls come from the authors' own analysis; TCRdb made them. In all, the sample holds 200,000 to 300,000 distinct CDR3 sequences, and more than 9% of those were seen once. The ten most abundant clones make up around 2.6% of the sample.

This clonotype was obtained from a male donor with ankylosing spondylitis or in good health (not recorded which). The source material was blood, either unsorted or a sorted T cell fraction (not recorded which). Recombination connected TRBV5-1 to TRBJ2-1, with a weak D call of TRBD2 (5 bases match). The CDR3 reads as follows: CASASWSHEQFF. Here is the DNA: TGCGCCAGCGCTAGCTGGAGCCATGAGCAGTTCTTC.